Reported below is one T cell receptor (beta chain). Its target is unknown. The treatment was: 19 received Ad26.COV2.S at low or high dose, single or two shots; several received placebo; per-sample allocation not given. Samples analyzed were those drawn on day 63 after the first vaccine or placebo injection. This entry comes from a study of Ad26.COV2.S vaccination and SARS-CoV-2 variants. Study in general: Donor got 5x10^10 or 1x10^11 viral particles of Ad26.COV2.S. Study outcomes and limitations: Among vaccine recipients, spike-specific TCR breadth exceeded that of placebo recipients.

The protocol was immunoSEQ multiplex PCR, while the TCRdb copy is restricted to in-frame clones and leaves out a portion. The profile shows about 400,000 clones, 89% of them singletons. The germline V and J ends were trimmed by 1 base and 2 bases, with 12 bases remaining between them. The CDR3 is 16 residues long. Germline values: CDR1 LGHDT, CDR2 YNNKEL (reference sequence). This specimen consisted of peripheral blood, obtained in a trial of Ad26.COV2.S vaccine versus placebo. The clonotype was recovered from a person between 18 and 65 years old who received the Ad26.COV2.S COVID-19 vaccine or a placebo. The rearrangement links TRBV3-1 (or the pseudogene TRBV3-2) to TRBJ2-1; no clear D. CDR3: CASSQARGSAYNEQFF. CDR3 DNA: TGTGCCAGCAGCCAAGCCCGTGGGTCCGCCTACAATGAGCAGTTCTTC.